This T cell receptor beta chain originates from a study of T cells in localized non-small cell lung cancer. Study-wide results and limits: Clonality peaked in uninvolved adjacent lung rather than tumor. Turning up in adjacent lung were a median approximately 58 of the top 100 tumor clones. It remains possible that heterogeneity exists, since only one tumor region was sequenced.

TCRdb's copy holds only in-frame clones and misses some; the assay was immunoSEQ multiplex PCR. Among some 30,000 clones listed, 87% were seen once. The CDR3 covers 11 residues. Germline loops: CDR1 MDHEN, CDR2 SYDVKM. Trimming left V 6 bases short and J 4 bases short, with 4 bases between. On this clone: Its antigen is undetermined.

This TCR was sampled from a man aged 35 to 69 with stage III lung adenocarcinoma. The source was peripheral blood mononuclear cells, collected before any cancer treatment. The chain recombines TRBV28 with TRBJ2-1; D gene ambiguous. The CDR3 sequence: CASRRYNEQFF. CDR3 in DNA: TGTGCCAGCAGACGTTACAATGAGCAGTTCTTC.